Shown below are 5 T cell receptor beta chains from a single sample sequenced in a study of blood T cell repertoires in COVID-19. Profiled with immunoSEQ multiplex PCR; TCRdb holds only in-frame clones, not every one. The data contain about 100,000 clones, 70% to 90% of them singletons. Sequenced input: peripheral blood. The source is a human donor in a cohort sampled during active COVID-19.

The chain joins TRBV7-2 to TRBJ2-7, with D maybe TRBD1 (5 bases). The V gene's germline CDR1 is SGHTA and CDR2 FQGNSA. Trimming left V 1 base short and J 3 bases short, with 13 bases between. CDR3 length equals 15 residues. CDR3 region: CASSLGWAGYYEQYF. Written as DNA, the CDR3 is TGTGCCAGCAGCTTAGGTTGGGCAGGGTACTACGAGCAGTACTTC.

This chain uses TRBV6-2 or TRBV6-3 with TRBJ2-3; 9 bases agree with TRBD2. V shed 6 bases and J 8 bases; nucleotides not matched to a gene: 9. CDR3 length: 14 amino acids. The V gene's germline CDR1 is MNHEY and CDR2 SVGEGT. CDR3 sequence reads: CASSVSGSLGTQYF. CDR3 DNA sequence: TGTGCCAGCAGCGTTAGCGGGAGTCTAGGTACGCAGTATTTT.

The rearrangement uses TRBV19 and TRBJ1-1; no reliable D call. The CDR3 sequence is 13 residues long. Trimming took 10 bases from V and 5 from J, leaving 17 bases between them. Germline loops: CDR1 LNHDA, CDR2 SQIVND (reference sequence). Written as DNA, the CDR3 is TGTGCCACCACACTTGTAGGAGGGACTGAAGCTTTCTTT. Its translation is CATTLVGGTEAFF.

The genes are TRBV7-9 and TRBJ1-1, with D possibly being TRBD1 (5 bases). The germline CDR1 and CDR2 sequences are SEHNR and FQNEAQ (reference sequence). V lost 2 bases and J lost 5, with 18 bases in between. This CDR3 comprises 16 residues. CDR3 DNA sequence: TGTGCCAGCAGCTTATCCCCAGGGTTGGGGAATACTGAAGCTTTCTTT. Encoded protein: CASSLSPGLGNTEAFF.

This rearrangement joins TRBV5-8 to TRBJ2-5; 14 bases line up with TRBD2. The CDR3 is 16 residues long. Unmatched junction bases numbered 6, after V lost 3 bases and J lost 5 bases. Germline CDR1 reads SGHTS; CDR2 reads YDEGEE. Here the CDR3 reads CASSSGLAGARETQYF. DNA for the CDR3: TGTGCCAGCAGCTCGGGACTAGCGGGAGCCCGGGAGACCCAGTACTTC. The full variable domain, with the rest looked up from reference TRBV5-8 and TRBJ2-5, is EAGVTQSPTHLIKTRGQQATLRCSPISGHTSVYWYQQALGLGLQFLLWYDEGEERNRGNFPPRFSGRQFPNYSSELNVNALELEDSALYLCASSSGLAGARETQYFGPGTRLLVL.